Listed below are T cell receptor beta chains from one sample, sequenced in a study of T cell responses to AZD1222 COVID-19 vaccine. Method: immunoSEQ multiplex PCR; TCRdb's copy keeps in-frame clones and lacks some. Of more than 140,000 clones listed, around 92% are singletons. The specimen comprised peripheral blood, sampled on day 0 of AZD1222 vaccination. Receptor source: an adult in good health. The CDR3 runs from the conserved cysteine through the conserved F or W. D genes are given only for firm matches. Clone sizes are given selectively: once, few, many, or a class where the clone is expanded.

clone_size: NA
j_call: TRBJ1-2
v_call: TRBV27
d_call: TRBD1
cdr3_length: 18
cdr3_nt: TGTGCCAGCAGTCCACGAACCACGACAGGGGGTAACTCCTATGGCTACACCTTC
cdr3_aa: CASSPRTTTGGNSYGYTF

clone_size: NA
j_call: TRBJ2-1
v_call: TRBV29-1
d_call: TRBD2
cdr3_length: 14
cdr3_nt: TGCAGCGTTGAAGCCCGGACTAGCTACAATGAGCAGTTCTTC
cdr3_aa: CSVEARTSYNEQFF

clone_size: NA
j_call: TRBJ1-1
v_call: TRBV3-1/TRBV3-2
d_call: NA
cdr3_length: 15
cdr3_nt: TGTGCCAGCAGCCACGGCCGCATTTTGAACACTGAAGCTTTCTTT
cdr3_aa: CASSHGRILNTEAFF

clone_size: NA
j_call: TRBJ1-1
v_call: TRBV29-1
d_call: NA
cdr3_length: 13
cdr3_nt: TGCAGCGGAAAGGGGGTTGGGAGGACTGAAGCTTTCTTT
cdr3_aa: CSGKGVGRTEAFF

clone_size: NA
j_call: TRBJ2-7
v_call: TRBV28
d_call: TRBD1
cdr3_length: 13
cdr3_nt: TGTGCCAGCAGGGGGACAGGGGTCTACGAGCAGTACTTC
cdr3_aa: CASRGTGVYEQYF

clone_size: NA
j_call: TRBJ2-3
v_call: TRBV5-4
d_call: NA
cdr3_length: 14
cdr3_nt: TGTGCCAGCAGCTTGGATACAATCACAGATACGCAGTATTTT
cdr3_aa: CASSLDTITDTQYF

clone_size: NA
j_call: TRBJ1-2
v_call: TRBV5-1
d_call: NA
cdr3_length: 14
cdr3_nt: TGCGCCAGCAGCCCGGACTTAGCTAACTATGGCTACACCTTC
cdr3_aa: CASSPDLANYGYTF

clone_size: NA
j_call: TRBJ1-2
v_call: TRBV5-1
d_call: NA
cdr3_length: 16
cdr3_nt: TGCGCCAGCAGCTTGTTGCCAGCTACACCAAACTATGGCTACACCTTC
cdr3_aa: CASSLLPATPNYGYTF

clone_size: NA
j_call: TRBJ2-2
v_call: TRBV2
d_call: NA
cdr3_length: 14
cdr3_nt: TGTGCCAGCCTTAACATGAGAGGGACCGGGGAGCTGTTTTTT
cdr3_aa: CASLNMRGTGELFF

clone_size: NA
j_call: TRBJ2-1
v_call: TRBV2
d_call: NA
cdr3_length: 11
cdr3_nt: TGTGCCAGCAGTCGGGAGAATGAGCAGTTCTTC
cdr3_aa: CASSRENEQFF

clone_size: NA
j_call: TRBJ1-5
v_call: TRBV6-5
d_call: NA
cdr3_length: 15
cdr3_nt: TGTGCCAGCAGAGGGGACCCTCATGAAAGGCAGCCCCAGCATTTT
cdr3_aa: CASRGDPHERQPQHF

clone_size: NA
j_call: TRBJ2-1
v_call: TRBV7-3
d_call: TRBD2
cdr3_length: 16
cdr3_nt: TGTGCCAGCAGCTTTTTCAGCGGGAGCGGAGCCAATGAGCAGTTCTTC
cdr3_aa: CASSFFSGSGANEQFF

clone_size: NA
j_call: TRBJ2-7
v_call: TRBV3-1/TRBV3-2
d_call: NA
cdr3_length: 12
cdr3_nt: TGTGCCAGCAGCCAAGCACGCTACGAGCAGTACTTC
cdr3_aa: CASSQARYEQYF

clone_size: NA
j_call: TRBJ1-1
v_call: TRBV6-1
d_call: NA
cdr3_length: 15
cdr3_nt: TGTGCCAGCAGTGAACGAACCAGGTTAAACACTGAAGCTTTCTTT
cdr3_aa: CASSERTRLNTEAFF

clone_size: NA
j_call: TRBJ1-5
v_call: TRBV6-5
d_call: NA
cdr3_length: 16
cdr3_nt: TGTGCCAGCAGTTCCTTACGGACCTGGGGCAATCAGCCCCAGCATTTT
cdr3_aa: CASSSLRTWGNQPQHF

clone_size: few
j_call: TRBJ2-7
v_call: TRBV29-1
d_call: TRBD2
cdr3_length: 13
cdr3_nt: TGCAGCGCCAGCGGGGGGAACTCCTACGAGCAGTACTTC
cdr3_aa: CSASGGNSYEQYF

clone_size: NA
j_call: TRBJ2-2
v_call: TRBV6-4
d_call: TRBD2
cdr3_length: 15
cdr3_nt: TGTGCCAGCAGTGAACTAGCGGGAGGGACCGGGGAGCTGTTTTTT
cdr3_aa: CASSELAGGTGELFF

clone_size: NA
j_call: TRBJ2-3
v_call: TRBV5-4
d_call: TRBD2
cdr3_length: 18
cdr3_nt: TGTGCCAGCAGCCCCCCCTGGCAGACTAGCGGGAGGGTAGATACGCAGTATTTT
cdr3_aa: CASSPPWQTSGRVDTQYF

clone_size: NA
j_call: TRBJ2-7
v_call: TRBV18
d_call: NA
cdr3_length: 15
cdr3_nt: TGTGCCAGCTCACCCCTCCCGGTGGGTTTTGTGGAGCAGTACTTC
cdr3_aa: CASSPLPVGFVEQYF

clone_size: NA
j_call: TRBJ2-7
v_call: TRBV27
d_call: TRBD2
cdr3_length: 14
cdr3_nt: TGTGCCAGCAGCCTTAGCGGGACCAGCTACGAGCAGTACTTC
cdr3_aa: CASSLSGTSYEQYF

clone_size: few
j_call: TRBJ1-6
v_call: TRBV12-3/TRBV12-4
d_call: NA
cdr3_length: 13
cdr3_nt: TGTGCCACCCGGGGTCCCCCGAGTTCACCCCTCCACTTT
cdr3_aa: CATRGPPSSPLHF

clone_size: NA
j_call: TRBJ2-3
v_call: TRBV5-1
d_call: TRBD2
cdr3_length: 14
cdr3_nt: TGCGCCAGCAGCTTGCCTAGCGGGGTAGATACGCAGTATTTT
cdr3_aa: CASSLPSGVDTQYF

clone_size: NA
j_call: TRBJ2-7
v_call: TRBV21-1
d_call: NA
cdr3_length: 16
cdr3_nt: TGTGCCAGCAACTCCGGGACAGGGTTCGTTACCTACGAGCAGTACTTC
cdr3_aa: CASNSGTGFVTYEQYF

clone_size: NA
j_call: TRBJ2-7
v_call: TRBV4-1
d_call: TRBD2
cdr3_length: 16
cdr3_nt: TGCGCCAGCAGCCACGCGGGAGGGTCCATCCCGTACGAGCAGTACTTC
cdr3_aa: CASSHAGGSIPYEQYF

clone_size: few
j_call: TRBJ2-5
v_call: TRBV7-2
d_call: NA
cdr3_length: 15
cdr3_nt: TGTGCCAGCAGCCCCCAGTACACTCTCCAAGAGACCCAGTACTTC
cdr3_aa: CASSPQYTLQETQYF

clone_size: few
j_call: TRBJ1-1
v_call: TRBV7-2
d_call: NA
cdr3_length: 17
cdr3_nt: TGTGCCAGCAGACCCCCCGGGGGAGCTGGGCTTAACACTGAAGCTTTCTTT
cdr3_aa: CASRPPGGAGLNTEAFF

clone_size: NA
j_call: TRBJ1-4
v_call: TRBV7-9
d_call: TRBD1
cdr3_length: 18
cdr3_nt: TGTGCCAGCAGCGTAGGACAGGGGGCGCGGCGAACTAATGAAAAACTGTTTTTT
cdr3_aa: CASSVGQGARRTNEKLFF

clone_size: NA
j_call: TRBJ1-3
v_call: TRBV3-1/TRBV3-2
d_call: NA
cdr3_length: 15
cdr3_nt: TGTGCCAGCAGCAACCGGACCATCCCTGGAAACACCATATATTTT
cdr3_aa: CASSNRTIPGNTIYF

clone_size: NA
j_call: TRBJ1-6
v_call: TRBV7-2
d_call: NA
cdr3_length: 15
cdr3_nt: TGTGCCAGCAGCCCTCCCGGGAACTATAATTCACCCCTCCACTTT
cdr3_aa: CASSPPGNYNSPLHF

clone_size: NA
j_call: TRBJ1-1
v_call: TRBV7-9
d_call: NA
cdr3_length: 14
cdr3_nt: TGTGCCAGCACCCTAGTACGGAAGAACACTGAAGCTTTCTTT
cdr3_aa: CASTLVRKNTEAFF

clone_size: NA
j_call: TRBJ1-6
v_call: TRBV19
d_call: NA
cdr3_length: 17
cdr3_nt: TGTGCCAGTAGTCCGATCGGACGGAGCTCCTATAATTCACCCCTCCACTTT
cdr3_aa: CASSPIGRSSYNSPLHF

clone_size: few
j_call: TRBJ2-1
v_call: TRBV28
d_call: TRBD2
cdr3_length: 13
cdr3_nt: TGTGCCGCGCATATTAGCGGGAGAAACGAGCAGTTCTTC
cdr3_aa: CAAHISGRNEQFF

clone_size: NA
j_call: TRBJ2-5
v_call: TRBV7-6
d_call: TRBD1
cdr3_length: 15
cdr3_nt: TGTGCCAGCAGCTTGCCGACAGGGGGGCAGGGGACCCAGTACTTC
cdr3_aa: CASSLPTGGQGTQYF

clone_size: once
j_call: TRBJ2-3
v_call: TRBV5-1
d_call: NA
cdr3_length: 14
cdr3_nt: TGCGCCAGCAGCCCTTTCGGCCTGACAGATACGCAGTATTTT
cdr3_aa: CASSPFGLTDTQYF

clone_size: NA
j_call: TRBJ2-1
v_call: TRBV7-2
d_call: NA
cdr3_length: 13
cdr3_nt: TGTGCCAGCAGCTTGGTTTCATACAATGAGCAGTTCTTC
cdr3_aa: CASSLVSYNEQFF